These 29 T cell receptor beta chains originate from one sample sequenced in a study of OX40 agonist ivuxolimab in advanced cancers. Assay: immunoSEQ multiplex PCR; the TCRdb copy retains only in-frame clones and omits some. The table lists roughly 81,000 clones, approximately 90% of them singletons. Sequencing was performed on CD4+ or CD8+ T cells sorted from blood, taken in a trial of the OX40 agonist ivuxolimab. These TCRs come from an adult with an advanced solid tumor such as melanoma, head and neck, liver or kidney cancer.

The chain carries TRBV4-3 and TRBJ2-2, with 11 bases lining up with TRBD2. This CDR3 has 16 amino acids. Trimming removed 2 bases from V and 4 bases from J; junction bases left unmatched: 3. Germline values: CDR1 LGHNA, CDR2 YSLEER. The CDR3 sequence: CASSQLAGGATGELFF. The CDR3 DNA reads as TGCGCCAGCAGCCAACTAGCGGGGGGCGCCACCGGGGAGCTGTTTTTT.

V gene TRBV4-3 combines with J gene TRBJ2-3, with no clear D. Trimming removed 0 bases from V and 3 bases from J, with 7 bases in between. This CDR3 contains 14 residues. CDR1 is LGHNA, CDR2 YSLEER, per germline. Here the CDR3 reads CASSQDLRTDTQYF. CDR3 DNA sequence: TGCGCCAGCAGCCAAGATCTGAGGACAGATACGCAGTATTTT.

The chain recombines TRBV5-1 with TRBJ2-4, with 9 nucleotides matching TRBD1. V was pared by 4 bases and J by 3 bases, with 5 bases of the junction left unmatched. The CDR3 has 15 amino acids. CDR1 SGHRS and CDR2 YFSETQ come from the germline V gene. The CDR3 region has the DNA TGCGCCAGCAGCCTGACAGGGGGTGACAAAAACATTCAGTACTTC. It specifies CASSLTGGDKNIQYF.

The CDR3 DNA follows: TGTGCCAGCAGTGAAGAGGGCAGGACCTACAATGAGCAGTTCTTC. Translated: CASSEEGRTYNEQFF. J is TRBJ2-1 and V is TRBV6-1; D not certain. Germline V lookup: CDR1 MNHNS, CDR2 SASEGT. The CDR3 consists of 15 residues. The V end was cut by 1 base, the J end by 2 bases, with 9 bases between.

This chain joins TRBV7-6 and TRBJ1-1, with D unclear. Germline V gives CDR1 SGHVS, CDR2 FNYEAQ. Trimming shortened V by 2 bases and J by 5 bases, and 12 bases separated the two germline ends. CDR3 length equals 14 residues. The CDR3 DNA follows: TGTGCCAGCAGCTTATGGGTCGGTGGGACTGAAGCTTTCTTT. It is translated as CASSLWVGGTEAFF. The variable domain in full, completed from reference TRBV7-6 and TRBJ1-1, reads GAGVSQSPRYKVTKRGQDVALRCDPISGHVSLYWYRQALGQGPEFLTYFNYEAQQDKSGLPNDRFSAERPEGSISTLTIQRTEQRDSAMYRCASSLWVGGTEAFFGQGTRLTVV.

This chain connects TRBV28 to TRBJ2-4; D is possibly TRBD2 (6 bases). CDR3 size: 16 residues. The germline V and J ends were trimmed by 3 bases and 1 base, with 13 bases remaining between them. Germline V lookup: CDR1 MDHEN, CDR2 SYDVKM. CDR3 amino acids: CASSFFDGGAKNIQYF. In nucleotides, the CDR3 is TGTGCCAGCAGTTTTTTTGATGGAGGGGCCAAAAACATTCAGTACTTC.

The rearrangement links TRBV20-1 to TRBJ2-3; D not resolved. V was trimmed by 5 bases and J by 8 bases, leaving 8 bases between them. Per germline, CDR1 DFQATT and CDR2 SNEGSKA (reference sequence). The CDR3 has 10 amino acids. CDR3 in amino acids: CSAWVVTQYF. CDR3 bases: TGCAGTGCTTGGGTGGTTACGCAGTATTTT.

This clone was counted between two and nine times. The chain carries TRBV6-6 and TRBJ1-5; D unresolved. CDR3 length: 12 amino acids. The V end lost 6 bases, the J end lost 0 bases, and 3 bases lay between the germline ends. The germline CDR1 and CDR2 sequences are MNHNY and SVGAGI (reference sequence). The CDR3 reads CASRGSNQPQHF. Here the CDR3 DNA reads TGTGCCAGCAGAGGTAGCAATCAGCCCCAGCATTTT.

This chain joins TRBV2 and TRBJ2-5, with D perhaps matching TRBD1 (5 bases). CDR1 is SNHLY, CDR2 FYNNEI, per germline. V lost 0 bases and J 13 bases, leaving 15 bases between the germline ends. The CDR3 runs 13 residues. CDR3 sequence reads: CASSEAPRAPRYF. The CDR3 nucleotides read TGTGCCAGCAGTGAAGCTCCCAGGGCCCCTAGGTACTTC. The whole variable domain, remainder taken from reference TRBV2 and TRBJ2-5, is EPEVTQTPSHQVTQMGQEVILRCVPISNHLYFYWYRQILGQKVEFLVSFYNNEISEKSEIFDDQFSVERPDGSNFTLKIRSTKLEDSAMYFCASSEAPRAPRYFGPGTRLLVL.

The CDR3 region is CASSLGGTQYF. DNA for the CDR3: TGTGCCAGCAGCTTGGGGGGGACCCAGTACTTC. The chain joins TRBV7-7 to TRBJ2-5, with a possible D match to TRBD2 (6 bases). The germline V and J ends were trimmed by 3 bases and 7 bases, with 6 bases remaining between them. In germline, CDR1 is SSHAT, CDR2 FNYEAQ (reference sequence). The CDR3 is made up of 11 amino acids. Looking up the rest from reference TRBV7-7 and TRBJ2-5 gives the full variable domain: GAGVSQSPRYKVTKRGQDVTLRCDPISSHATLYWYQQALGQGPEFLTYFNYEAQPDKSGLPSDRFSAERPEGSISTLTIQRTEQRDSAMYRCASSLGGTQYFGPGTRLLVL.

CDR3 in DNA: TGTGCCAGCAGCTACCCGACAGGGGCCTACGAGCAGTACTTC. It specifies CASSYPTGAYEQYF. The gene calls are TRBV7-2 and TRBJ2-7, with 8 bases fitting TRBD1. The length of the CDR3 is 14 residues. Germline-derived CDR1 and CDR2 are SGHTA and FQGNSA. V lost 4 bases to trimming and J lost 2 bases; unmatched junction nucleotides: 4. The entire variable domain, with the rest obtained from reference TRBV7-2 and TRBJ2-7, is as follows: GAGVSQSPSNKVTEKGKDVELRCDPISGHTALYWYRQSLGQGLEFLIYFQGNSAPDKSGLPSDRFSAERTGGSVSTLTIQRTQQEDSAVYLCASSYPTGAYEQYFGPGTRLTVT.

This clone was observed once. The CDR3 bases are TGCAGCGTAAAGCCCGACAGACGTAACACTGAAGCTTTCTTT. Encoded protein: CSVKPDRRNTEAFF. J is TRBJ1-1 and V is TRBV29-1; possibly TRBD1 for D (5 bases). Germline V gives CDR1 SQVTM, CDR2 ANQGSEA. The CDR3 contains 14 residues. Trimming pared 6 bases from V and 2 bases from J, leaving 16 bases between. Looking up the rest from reference TRBV29-1 and TRBJ1-1 gives the full variable domain: SAVISQKPSRDICQRGTSLTIQCQVDSQVTMMFWYRQQPGQSLTLIATANQGSEATYESGFVIDKFPISRPNLTFSTLTVSNMSPEDSSIYLCSVKPDRRNTEAFFGQGTRLTVV.

In this sample, this clone turned up a few times. The chain employs TRBV7-2 and TRBJ1-1; 9 bases fit TRBD1. Germline-derived CDR1 and CDR2 are SGHTA and FQGNSA. J gave up 0 bases and V 4 bases, and 9 bases lay outside the gene matches. The CDR3 spans 17 residues. The CDR3 loop reads CASSSDRDRVVNTEAFF. CDR3 sequence (DNA): TGTGCCAGCAGCTCGGACCGGGACAGGGTGGTGAACACTGAAGCTTTCTTT.

J is TRBJ2-3 and V is TRBV6-1; tentatively, D is TRBD2 (6 bases). From germline, CDR1 is MNHNS and CDR2 SASEGT. V lost 5 bases, J lost 3 bases, and 15 bases lay in between. The CDR3 totals 15 residues. Here the CDR3 reads CASSPEGPWTDTQYF. DNA of the CDR3: TGTGCCAGCAGTCCGGAGGGGCCGTGGACAGATACGCAGTATTTT.

The V gene is TRBV29-1, the J gene TRBJ1-4, with D hard to call. Per the germline V gene, CDR1 is SQVTM and CDR2 is ANQGSEA. This CDR3 is built from 11 residues. Trimming shortened V by 6 bases and J by 4 bases, and 6 bases separated the two germline ends. CDR3 DNA: TGCAGCGTCTCCCTTAATGAAAAACTGTTTTTT. Translating gives CSVSLNEKLFF.

This chain uses TRBV7-3 with TRBJ2-2; the D gene is possibly TRBD1 (5 bases). Trimming took 2 bases from V and 3 from J, leaving 19 bases between them. This CDR3 comprises 18 residues. CDR1 SGHTA and CDR2 FQGTGA come from the germline V gene. CDR3 sequence reads: CASSLGPGQPWDTGELFF. Written as DNA, the CDR3 is TGTGCCAGCAGCTTAGGCCCCGGACAACCTTGGGACACCGGGGAGCTGTTTTTT.

The gene calls are TRBV7-3 and TRBJ2-6; D remains unclear. V was cut by 3 bases and J by 2 bases, with 2 bases left in between. This CDR3 contains 13 residues. Germline CDR1 is SGHTA and CDR2 is FQGTGA. This chain's CDR3 is CASSFPGANVLTF. CDR3 DNA: TGTGCCAGCAGCTTCCCTGGGGCCAACGTCCTGACTTTC.

The chain recombines TRBV4-3 with TRBJ2-3, with unresolved D. Germline CDR1 is LGHNA and CDR2 is YSLEER. The CDR3 has 13 amino acids. V lost 0 bases and J lost 3, with 4 bases in between. In nucleotides, the CDR3 is TGCGCCAGCAGCCAAGATTGGACAGATACGCAGTATTTT. Encoded protein: CASSQDWTDTQYF.

The chain employs TRBV12-5 and TRBJ1-1; the D is unclear. Trimming cost V 2 bases and J 4 bases, with 5 bases left between them. CDR1 LGHNT and CDR2 FRNRAP come from the germline V gene. The CDR3 runs 12 residues. CDR3 protein: CASGLSGTEAFF. The CDR3 DNA follows: TGTGCTAGTGGTTTGTCTGGCACTGAAGCTTTCTTT. Variable domain in full (rest from reference TRBV12-5 and TRBJ1-1): DARVTQTPRHKVTEMGQEVTMRCQPILGHNTVFWYRQTMMQGLELLAYFRNRAPLDDSGMPKDRFSAEMPDATLATLKIQPSEPRDSAVYFCASGLSGTEAFFGQGTRLTVV.

This rearrangement joins TRBV7-9 to TRBJ2-1, with 7 bases matching TRBD1. The CDR3 has 13 amino acids. Looked up from germline, CDR1 is SEHNR and CDR2 is FQNEAQ (reference sequence). The J segment lost 6 bases and the V segment lost 8 bases, leaving 7 bases of the junction unmatched. CDR3 bases: TGTGCCAGCGGACTGGCAGGGGGCAATGAGCAGTTCTTC. This sequence encodes CASGLAGGNEQFF.

Notes on this clone: Different DNA sequences within this sample yield the same CDR3. CDR3 sequence: CASSLGQGNTEAFF. The CDR3, as DNA: TGTGCCAGCAGCTTAGGGCAGGGGAACACTGAAGCTTTCTTT. This rearrangement joins TRBV7-9 to TRBJ1-1, with D possibly being TRBD1 (5 bases). The CDR3 covers 14 residues. With 1 base removed from V and 1 base from J, the gap between germline ends came to 7 bases. In germline, CDR1 is SEHNR, CDR2 FQNEAQ (reference sequence).

This chain uses TRBV18 with TRBJ2-3; 11 nucleotides line up with TRBD2. V was pared by 3 bases and J by 5 bases, with 4 bases of the junction left unmatched. The germline V gene has CDR1 KGHSH and CDR2 LQKENI. The CDR3 extends over 15 amino acids. The CDR3 nucleotides read TGTGCCAGCTCACCCGCAACTAGCGGGGGAGATACGCAGTATTTT. Translation gives CASSPATSGGDTQYF.

The gene calls are TRBV7-9 and TRBJ2-2; 9 bases line up with TRBD2. CDR1 and CDR2 (germline): SEHNR, FQNEAQ (reference sequence). Trimming cost V 5 bases and J 0 bases; bases outside gene matches: 1. The CDR3 totals 15 residues. CDR3 residues: CASSPSGTNTGELFF. In nucleotides, the CDR3 is TGTGCCAGCAGCCCTAGCGGGACGAACACCGGGGAGCTGTTTTTT.

The chain combines TRBV15 with TRBJ1-5; D gene ambiguous. The CDR3 totals 13 residues. Per germline, CDR1 LNHNV and CDR2 YYDKDF (reference sequence). V was shortened by 7 bases and J by 0 bases, with 7 bases between the two germline ends. The CDR3 nucleotides are TGTGCCACCACATGGAATAGCAATCAGCCCCAGCATTTT. Protein: CATTWNSNQPQHF.

V and J are TRBV19 and TRBJ1-2; no definite D call. CDR3 size: 14 residues. V was trimmed by 7 bases and J by 8 bases, leaving 20 bases between them. Germline lookup yields CDR1 LNHDA and CDR2 SQIVND (reference sequence). CDR3: CASNREVVSSGYTF. In DNA, the CDR3 is TGTGCCAGTAACCGCGAGGTCGTCAGTAGCGGCTACACCTTC.

The chain carries TRBV5-6 and TRBJ1-5; no reliable D call. Germline V gene data show CDR1 as SGHDT and CDR2 as YYEEEE. V lost 3 bases to trimming and J lost 8 bases, with 9 bases between them. The CDR3 is made up of 12 amino acids. The chain's CDR3 is CASSYLREPQHF. Here the CDR3 DNA reads TGTGCCAGCAGCTACTTAAGGGAGCCCCAGCATTTT.

The chain uses TRBV5-1 and TRBJ2-5; D perhaps matches TRBD1 (5 bases). V lost 0 bases to trimming and J lost 4 bases, with 13 bases between them. CDR1 and CDR2 from the germline V gene are SGHRS and YFSETQ. CDR3 length: 15 amino acids. The CDR3, as DNA: TGCGCCAGCAGCTTGGGATCAGGGAACATAGAGACCCAGTACTTC. The encoded protein is CASSLGSGNIETQYF.

The chain joins TRBV2 to TRBJ2-1; 7 positions match TRBD1. CDR1 and CDR2 from the germline V gene are SNHLY and FYNNEI. This CDR3 has 13 amino acids. Unmatched junction bases numbered 4, after V lost 6 bases and J lost 5 bases. Written as DNA, the CDR3 is TGTGCCAGCAGGGTGGGGACAGACAATGAGCAGTTCTTC. Residues: CASRVGTDNEQFF.

This chain joins TRBV5-4 and TRBJ1-1, with D unresolved. The CDR3 consists of 14 residues. CDR1 is SGHNT, CDR2 YYREEE, per germline (reference sequence). The V and J ends lost 2 bases and 0 bases respectively, with 8 bases between them. As DNA, the CDR3 is TGTGCCAGCAGCTTAGGACCGCTGAACACTGAAGCTTTCTTT. Its translation is CASSLGPLNTEAFF.